The clone carrying this TCR beta chain appeared many times. Its target is not known. Any gene name here is a mouse gene name. The read stops 4 residues short of the end of the CDR3; the missing end is completed from the germline J gene. Other nucleotide sequences in the sample specify the same CDR3. These data originate in a study of CD8+ T cells in alopecia areata. At the level of the study: Spontaneously alopecic C3H/HeJ graft donors, roughly 6-13 months old, gave skin to roughly 7-10-week-old female C3H/HeJ mice. Study conclusions and caveats: Elevated clonality characterized lesional scalp relative to normal scalp, particularly in alopecia totalis/universalis.

Following RNA extraction, reverse transcription yielded cDNA that acted as the sequencing template. Assay used: immunoSEQ multiplex PCR; TCRdb lists only in-frame clones, some missing. Listed for the sample are under 350,000 clones, none seen a single time. Looked up from germline, CDR1 is MNHDT and CDR2 is YYDKIL. Trimming cost V 2 bases and J 0 bases; bases outside gene matches: 1. The CDR3 totals 15 residues. Researchers sorted pooled cutaneous lymph node cells on the basis of CD4, CD8alpha, NKG2D, NKG2ACE and other markers. The source material was CD4+ T cells sorted from a lymph node. The chain couples TRBV17 to TRBJ2-3, with 8 positions matching TRBD2. The receptor was isolated from a C3H/HeJ mouse with alopecia areata. The mice in this strain carry MHC haplotype H2-k. The CDR3 sequence: CASSRLGGSAETLYF. The sequenced part of the CDR3 DNA is TGTGCTAGCAGTAGACTGGGGGGTAGTGCAGAA. The entire variable domain, with the rest obtained from reference TRBV17 and TRBJ2-3, is as follows: DTTVKQNPRYKLARVGKPVNLICSQTMNHDTMYWYQKKPNQAPKLLLFYYDKILNREADTFEKFQSSRPNNSFCSLYIGSAGLEYSAMYLCASSRLGGSAETLYFGSGTRLTVL.